This T cell receptor (beta chain) derives from a study of shared clonotypes between healthy human individuals. Generated by immunoSEQ multiplex PCR, the TCRdb table keeps only in-frame clones and is missing some. Of around 2.1 million clones in the sample, just over 90% were seen once. This CDR3 has 16 amino acids. Naive-designated CD8 cells lacked CD45RO, were positively enriched for CCR7, and omitted terminally differentiated effector memory CD45RA+ cells. This chain links TRBV21-1 with TRBJ2-1; the table's D call TRBD2 went unverified against the DNA. TRBV21-1 is tagged as a pseudogene. The specimen was naive CD8+ T cells from PBMCs. The clonotype originates from a man between 18 and 35 years old in good health. Some clones in this sample may be carry-over from other donors' samples. The DNA for the CDR3 is TGTGCCAGCAGCACCCATTGGGGAGCGGGAGGGGAAGAGCAGTTCTTC. Encoded protein: CASSTHWGAGGEEQFF.